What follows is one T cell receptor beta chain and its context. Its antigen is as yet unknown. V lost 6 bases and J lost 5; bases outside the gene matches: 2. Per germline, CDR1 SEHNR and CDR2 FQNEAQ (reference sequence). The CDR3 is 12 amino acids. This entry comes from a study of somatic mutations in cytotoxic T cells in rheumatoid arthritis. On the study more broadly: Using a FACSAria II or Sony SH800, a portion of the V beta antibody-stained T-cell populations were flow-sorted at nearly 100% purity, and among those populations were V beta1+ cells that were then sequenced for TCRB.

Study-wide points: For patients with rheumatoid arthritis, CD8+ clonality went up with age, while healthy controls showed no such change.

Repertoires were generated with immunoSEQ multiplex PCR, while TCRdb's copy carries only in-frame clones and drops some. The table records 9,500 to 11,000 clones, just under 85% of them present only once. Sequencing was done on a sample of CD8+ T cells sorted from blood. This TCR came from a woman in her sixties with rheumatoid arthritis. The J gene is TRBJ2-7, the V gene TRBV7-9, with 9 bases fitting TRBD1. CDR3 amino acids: CASSRDRDEQYF. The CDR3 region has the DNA TGTGCCAGCAGTCGGGACAGGGACGAGCAGTACTTC.